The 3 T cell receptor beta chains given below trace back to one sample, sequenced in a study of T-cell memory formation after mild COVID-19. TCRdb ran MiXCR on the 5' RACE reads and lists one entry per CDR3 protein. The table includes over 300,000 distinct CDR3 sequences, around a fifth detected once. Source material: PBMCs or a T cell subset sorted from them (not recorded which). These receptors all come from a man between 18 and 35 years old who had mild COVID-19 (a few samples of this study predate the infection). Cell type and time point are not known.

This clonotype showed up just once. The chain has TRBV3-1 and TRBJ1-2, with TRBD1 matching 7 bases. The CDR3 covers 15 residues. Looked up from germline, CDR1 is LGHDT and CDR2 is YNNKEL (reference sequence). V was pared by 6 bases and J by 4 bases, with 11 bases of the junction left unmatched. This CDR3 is CASSERDSGTYGYTF. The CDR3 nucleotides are TGTGCCAGCAGTGAACGGGACAGTGGAACCTATGGCTACACCTTC.

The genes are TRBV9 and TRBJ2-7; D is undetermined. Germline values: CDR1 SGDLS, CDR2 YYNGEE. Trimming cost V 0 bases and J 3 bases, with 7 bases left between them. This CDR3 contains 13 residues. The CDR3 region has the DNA TGTGCCAGCAGCGTAGCTCCGGGCTACGAGCAGTACTTC. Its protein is CASSVAPGYEQYF.

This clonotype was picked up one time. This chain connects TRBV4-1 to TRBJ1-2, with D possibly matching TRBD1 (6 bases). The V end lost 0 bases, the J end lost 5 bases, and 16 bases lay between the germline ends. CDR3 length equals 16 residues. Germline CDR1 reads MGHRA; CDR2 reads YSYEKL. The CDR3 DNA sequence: TGCGCCAGCAGCCAAGATCGGGGGGGCGGTTTATATGGCTACACCTTC. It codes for CASSQDRGGGLYGYTF.